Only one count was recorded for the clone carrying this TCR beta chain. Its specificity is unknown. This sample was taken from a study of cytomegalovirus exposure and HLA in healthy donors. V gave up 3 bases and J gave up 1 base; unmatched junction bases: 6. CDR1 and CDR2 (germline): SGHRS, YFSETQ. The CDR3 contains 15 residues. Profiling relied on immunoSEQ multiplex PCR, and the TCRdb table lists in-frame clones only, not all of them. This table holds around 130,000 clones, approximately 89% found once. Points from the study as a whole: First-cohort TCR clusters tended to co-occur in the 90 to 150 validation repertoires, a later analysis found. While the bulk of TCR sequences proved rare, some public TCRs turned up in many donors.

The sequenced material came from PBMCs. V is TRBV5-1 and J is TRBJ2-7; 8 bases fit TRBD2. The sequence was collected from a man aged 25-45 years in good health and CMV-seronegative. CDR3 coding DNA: TGCGCCAGCAGCTCCTTTAGCGGGAATTCCTACGAGCAGTACTTC. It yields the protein CASSSFSGNSYEQYF.